Each of the 31 T cell receptor beta chains below was sequenced from the same sample in a study of shared clonotypes between healthy human individuals. The table came from immunoSEQ multiplex PCR; TCRdb's copy has only in-frame clones and leaves some out. The sample shows approximately 710,000 clones, roughly 87% of them seen only once. The sequenced sample consisted of memory CD8+ T cells from PBMCs. Subset meaning: CD45RO+ cells pooled with CCR7-negative TemRA cells. The receptors derive from a man between 18 and 29 years old in good health. Some clones in this sample may be carry-over from other donors' samples.

The chain carries TRBV28 and TRBJ2-3, with D perhaps matching TRBD1 or TRBD2 (5 bases each). Germline V lookup: CDR1 MDHEN, CDR2 SYDVKM. The CDR3 has 17 residues. Trimming took 7 bases from V and 0 from J, leaving 20 bases between them. DNA for the CDR3: TGTGCCAGCACTTACCCCAGGGAGTTTCCTAGCACAGATACGCAGTATTTT. It is translated as CASTYPREFPSTDTQYF.

This chain connects TRBV7-9 to TRBJ1-2, with 11 bases identical to TRBD1. Germline V gene sequence: CDR1 SEHNR, CDR2 FQNEAQ (reference sequence). The CDR3 is 16 residues long. With V trimmed by 5 bases and J by 0 bases, 5 bases remained unmatched. The CDR3 DNA sequence: TGTGCCAGCAGCACCGGACAGGGGGCTACTAACTATGGCTACACCTTC. It yields the protein CASSTGQGATNYGYTF.

V usage is TRBV9 and J usage is TRBJ1-1; the D is unclear. CDR1 and CDR2 from the germline V gene are SGDLS and YYNGEE. The CDR3 runs to 13 residues. V lost 1 base and J 3 bases, leaving 7 bases between the germline ends. In DNA, the CDR3 is TGTGCCAGCAGCGTATCCTCCGACACTGAAGCTTTCTTT. It translates to CASSVSSDTEAFF.

The chain employs TRBV27 and TRBJ1-5; D gene ambiguous. Germline V gene data show CDR1 as MNHEY and CDR2 as SMNVEV (reference sequence). Trimming pared 1 base from V and 3 bases from J, leaving 10 bases between. The CDR3 extends over 15 amino acids. CDR3 sequence: CASSLYGSYNQPQHF. The DNA of the CDR3 is TGTGCCAGCAGTTTATACGGGTCCTACAATCAGCCCCAGCATTTT.

This clone has just a few counts. The chain has TRBV11-2 and TRBJ1-3, with D hard to call. Germline V gives CDR1 SGHAT, CDR2 FQNNGV. The V end lost 1 base, the J end lost 1 base, and 11 bases lay between the germline ends. The CDR3 is 16 residues long. DNA of the CDR3: TGTGCCAGCAGCTTAGGGGTCGCGGATTCTGGAAACACCATATATTTT. Its translation: CASSLGVADSGNTIYF.

The rearrangement uses TRBV27 and TRBJ2-1, with 7 bases matching TRBD1. This CDR3 is 12 amino acids long. Germline loops: CDR1 MNHEY, CDR2 SMNVEV (reference sequence). V gave up 5 bases and J gave up 7 bases; unmatched junction bases: 2. The chain's CDR3 is CASSEQGNEQFF. CDR3 DNA: TGTGCCAGCAGTGAACAGGGGAATGAGCAGTTCTTC.

The chain employs TRBV4-1 and TRBJ2-6; maybe TRBD2 (6 bases). The length of the CDR3 is 17 residues. The ends were cut back, 1 base at V and 2 bases at J, with 12 bases in the middle. Germline assignment: CDR1 MGHRA and CDR2 YSYEKL. This CDR3 is CASSQVWPGAGANVLTF. Here the CDR3 DNA reads TGCGCCAGCAGCCAAGTTTGGCCGGGGGCTGGGGCCAACGTCCTGACTTTC.

Concerning this clone itself: Other nucleotide sequences from this sample produce the same CDR3. The gene calls are TRBV28 and TRBJ2-7; D perhaps matches TRBD2 (5 bases). V was trimmed by 8 bases and J by 3 bases, leaving 8 bases between them. Germline CDR1 MDHEN, CDR2 SYDVKM. This CDR3 contains 11 residues. The CDR3 here is CASSAGYEQYF. CDR3 nucleotide sequence: TGTGCCAGCTCGGCGGGCTACGAGCAGTACTTC.

The chain carries TRBV27 and TRBJ2-7; 10 positions agree with TRBD2. The CDR3 extends over 16 amino acids. With V trimmed by 5 bases and J by 0 bases, 7 bases remained unmatched. Germline V CDR1 and CDR2: MNHEY, SMNVEV (reference sequence). This chain's CDR3 is CASSEREGESSYEQYF. The CDR3 DNA reads as TGTGCCAGCAGTGAGCGGGAGGGGGAGAGCTCCTACGAGCAGTACTTC.

The chain employs TRBV7-8 and TRBJ2-7; TRBD2 matches 11 bases. There are 17 residues in the CDR3. V lost 3 bases and J lost 2; bases outside the gene matches: 9. Germline loops: CDR1 SGHVS, CDR2 FQNEAQ. CDR3 in DNA: TGTGCCAGCAGCTTTAACCCTTTAGCGGGAGGGCCCTACGAGCAGTACTTC. Its protein product is CASSFNPLAGGPYEQYF.

The gene calls are TRBV7-9 and TRBJ1-4; TRBD1 matches 9 bases. Unmatched junction bases numbered 5, after V lost 1 base and J lost 5 bases. The CDR3 loop spans 16 amino acids. The germline CDR1 and CDR2 sequences are SEHNR and FQNEAQ (reference sequence). CDR3 protein: CASSLVRQGGNEKLFF. Here the CDR3 DNA reads TGTGCCAGCAGCTTAGTGAGACAGGGGGGAAATGAAAAACTGTTTTTT. Combining the CDR3 with reference TRBV7-9 and TRBJ1-4 gives the whole variable domain DTGVSQNPRHKITKRGQNVTFRCDPISEHNRLYWYRQTLGQGPEFLTYFQNEAQLEKSRLLSDRFSAERPKGSFSTLEIQRTEQGDSAMYLCASSLVRQGGNEKLFFGSGTQLSVL.

This chain uses TRBV9 with TRBJ2-7, with a possible D match to TRBD2 (5 bases). The CDR3 is 15 residues long. The ends were cut back, 0 bases at V and 2 bases at J, with 12 bases in the middle. Germline V gene sequence: CDR1 SGDLS, CDR2 YYNGEE. The CDR3 DNA reads TGTGCCAGCAGCGTAGGAGGGTCTGAGGCCTACGAGCAGTACTTC. This translates into CASSVGGSEAYEQYF.

The chain employs TRBV4-2 and TRBJ2-3, with TRBD2 identical over 10 bases. The germline CDR1 and CDR2 sequences are LGHNA and YNFKEQ. With 3 bases clipped from V and 6 bases from J, the junction kept 6 bases outside the gene matches. The CDR3 contains 15 residues. This CDR3 reads CASSQGTSVTDTQYF. The CDR3 bases are TGTGCCAGCAGCCAGGGGACTAGCGTCACGGATACGCAGTATTTT.

The chain carries TRBV9 and TRBJ2-5; TRBD2 matches at 7 bases. Germline V gene data show CDR1 as SGDLS and CDR2 as YYNGEE. J gave up 5 bases and V 2 bases, and 6 bases lay outside the gene matches. This CDR3 region has 14 residues. The CDR3: CASSVLAGEETQYF. In DNA form, the CDR3 reads TGTGCCAGCAGCGTGTTAGCGGGCGAGGAGACCCAGTACTTC.

The V gene is TRBV6-6, the J gene TRBJ1-5, with D possibly matching TRBD1 (5 bases). V lost 5 bases, J lost 6 bases, and 11 bases lay in between. The CDR3 contains 13 residues. Germline assignment: CDR1 MNHNY and CDR2 SVGAGI (reference sequence). This CDR3 is CASSTYGGQPQHF. The CDR3 DNA is TGTGCCAGCAGTACATATGGGGGTCAGCCCCAGCATTTT.

This clone was observed a single time. V usage is TRBV27 and J usage is TRBJ2-5, with 9 nucleotides matching TRBD2. V lost 3 bases, J lost 4 bases, and 6 bases stayed unmatched. The CDR3 is 15 residues long. Germline V gene sequence: CDR1 MNHEY, CDR2 SMNVEV (reference sequence). The CDR3 DNA follows: TGTGCCAGCAGTTTTAGCGGGAGAGAGTTAGAGACCCAGTACTTC. Translation gives CASSFSGRELETQYF.

The CDR3 coding sequence is TGTGCCAGTAGTATAGTAACTAGCGGCAACCCATACAATGAGCAGTTCTTC. As protein: CASSIVTSGNPYNEQFF. V usage is TRBV19 and J usage is TRBJ2-1; 8 bases match TRBD2. The CDR3 spans 17 residues. V lost 1 base to trimming and J lost 4 bases; unmatched junction nucleotides: 9. Per germline, CDR1 LNHDA and CDR2 SQIVND (reference sequence).

The rearrangement links TRBV6-1 to TRBJ2-2; D assignment may be TRBD1 or TRBD2 (5 bases each). This CDR3 spans 12 amino acids. Deletions cut 8 bases from V and 3 bases from J, with 7 bases between. The V gene's germline CDR1 is MNHNS and CDR2 SASEGT. In DNA, the CDR3 is TGTGCCAGCGTGGGGGACACCGGGGAGCTGTTTTTT. It translates to CASVGDTGELFF.

The chain employs TRBV7-9 and TRBJ1-2; a possible D gene is TRBD1 (5 bases). CDR1 is SEHNR and CDR2 is FQNEAQ in the germline V gene (reference sequence). The CDR3 has 14 residues. V dropped 1 base and J dropped 4 bases, with 10 bases sitting between them. Here the CDR3 reads CASSLGTRRYGYTF. CDR3 DNA sequence: TGTGCCAGCAGCTTAGGGACACGACGCTATGGCTACACCTTC.

This chain connects TRBV4-1 to TRBJ2-5, with a weak D call TRBD2 (5 bases). With the DNA end fitting TRBJ2-7 better, the J assignment may be wrong. CDR1 is MGHRA and CDR2 is YSYEKL in the germline V gene. The CDR3 extends over 13 amino acids. The chain's CDR3 is CASSQDRTYEQYF. DNA for the CDR3: TGCGCCAGCAGCCAAGATCGGACTTACGAGCAGTACTTC.

CDR3 nucleotides: TGTGCCAGCAGCCCTCCCGGTTGGGCTAATGAGCAGTTCTTC. It yields the protein CASSPPGWANEQFF. The genes are TRBV7-2 and TRBJ2-1; no reliable D call. The germline V gene encodes CDR1 SGHTA and CDR2 FQGNSA. The CDR3 totals 14 residues. Trimming took off 5 bases at V and 7 bases at J, with 15 bases between the two ends.

The chain links TRBV27 to TRBJ1-3, with a weak D call TRBD1 (5 bases). CDR3 size: 16 residues. The V and J ends lost 5 bases and 4 bases respectively, with 18 bases between them. Germline lookup yields CDR1 MNHEY and CDR2 SMNVEV (reference sequence). The CDR3 is CASSLYPTGLGNTIYF. The DNA of the CDR3 is TGTGCCAGCAGTCTCTACCCCACAGGACTCGGAAACACCATATATTTT.

V and J are TRBV27 and TRBJ1-4; D remains unclear. The ends were cut back, 1 base at V and 8 bases at J, with 11 bases in the middle. The CDR3 is 14 residues long. Germline V gene lookup returns CDR1 MNHEY and CDR2 SMNVEV (reference sequence). The CDR3 region is CASSLFSGNEKLFF. For the CDR3, the DNA is TGTGCCAGCAGTTTATTTTCGGGGAACGAAAAACTGTTTTTT.

V and J are TRBV27 and TRBJ2-7; a weak D match, TRBD1 (5 bases). The CDR3 is 14 amino acids. The V gene lost 5 bases and the J gene lost 6 bases, with 17 bases spanning the gap. The germline V gene encodes CDR1 MNHEY and CDR2 SMNVEV (reference sequence). The CDR3 sequence: CASSDWGLPFEQYF. CDR3 in DNA: TGTGCCAGCAGTGATTGGGGCCTACCGTTCGAGCAGTACTTC.

Here the CDR3 reads CASASSANEKLFF. DNA of the CDR3: TGTGCCAGCGCCTCCTCGGCTAATGAAAAACTGTTTTTT. The chain couples TRBV28 to TRBJ1-4; D unresolved. V shed 8 bases and J shed 3 bases, with 10 bases lying between them. Per germline, CDR1 MDHEN and CDR2 SYDVKM. The CDR3 is 13 amino acids.

On this clone itself: This specimen includes other DNA sequences encoding the same CDR3. V gene TRBV5-1 combines with J gene TRBJ1-5; D is unclear. Trimming removed 2 bases at V and 5 bases at J, with 11 bases between. Germline V gene sequence: CDR1 SGHRS, CDR2 YFSETQ. The CDR3 is 14 amino acids. CDR3 amino acids: CASSLLGGHQPQHF. Here the CDR3 DNA reads TGCGCCAGCAGCTTACTGGGAGGGCATCAGCCCCAGCATTTT. The full variable domain, rest sourced from reference TRBV5-1 and TRBJ1-5, is KAGVTQTPRYLIKTRGQQVTLSCSPISGHRSVSWYQQTPGQGLQFLFEYFSETQRNKGNFPGRFSGRQFSNSRSEMNVSTLELGDSALYLCASSLLGGHQPQHFGDGTRLSIL.

With regard to this clone: A far larger clone differs by one base, so this is likely a read error. The rearrangement links TRBV7-9 to TRBJ2-5, with D possibly TRBD2 on 6 matching bases. Germline-derived CDR1 and CDR2 are SEHNR and FQNEAQ (reference sequence). The CDR3 sequence is 13 residues long. The V end lost 5 bases, the J end lost 5 bases, and 12 bases lay between the germline ends. The CDR3 spells CASSPTGVETQYF. The CDR3 DNA sequence: TGTGCCAGCAGCCCCACGGGGGTCGAGACCCAGTACTTC.

In this sample, this clone turned up once. The chain is built from TRBV7-2 and TRBJ2-1; TRBD2 might be the D (6 bases). CDR1 and CDR2 from the germline V gene are SGHTA and FQGNSA. Trimming took 0 bases from V and 3 from J, leaving 12 bases between them. This CDR3 region has 16 residues. CDR3 sequence: CASSLAFSGLYNEQFF. CDR3 bases: TGTGCCAGCAGCTTAGCGTTTAGCGGACTCTACAATGAGCAGTTCTTC.

The rearrangement uses TRBV28 and TRBJ2-1; a weak D match, TRBD2 (6 bases). V was shortened by 6 bases and J by 6 bases, with 18 bases between the two germline ends. CDR1 is MDHEN and CDR2 is SYDVKM in the germline V gene. This CDR3 is built from 15 residues. The CDR3 region has the DNA TGTGCCAGCAGAACGGTGCGGGGCCCCTCCAATGAGCAGTTCTTC. It encodes CASRTVRGPSNEQFF.

This sequence joins TRBV30 and TRBJ1-5; 7 positions match TRBD1. CDR3 length equals 14 residues. V was pared by 3 bases and J by 4 bases, with 6 bases of the junction left unmatched. CDR1 and CDR2 from the germline V gene are GTSNPN and SVGIG (reference sequence). The chain's CDR3 is CAWSWGQRNQPQHF. The CDR3 DNA reads as TGTGCCTGGAGCTGGGGACAGAGAAATCAGCCCCAGCATTTT.

The chain has TRBV19 and TRBJ2-5; 11 bases map to TRBD2. In germline, CDR1 is LNHDA, CDR2 SQIVND (reference sequence). V was clipped by 3 bases and J by 5 bases; unmatched bases: 8. This CDR3 contains 16 residues. Written as DNA, the CDR3 is TGTGCCAGTAGTATTGGTACTAGCGGGAGAGGGGAGACCCAGTACTTC. Its protein is CASSIGTSGRGETQYF.